Following are 29 T cell receptor beta chains from one sample sequenced in a study of prognosis after radiotherapy for stage I lung cancer. Multiplex PCR in two rounds served to amplify TCR beta CDR3 from genomic DNA. The first round of PCR was done with primers that matched each TRBV and TRBJ gene. TCRdb reprocessed the multiplex PCR reads with MiXCR, giving one entry per CDR3 protein. The sample holds tens of thousands of distinct CDR3 sequences, over 30% seen once. The specimen comprised PBMCs, sampled before or after stereotactic body radiation therapy (not recorded which). The receptors shown here come from a donor over 45 with non-small cell lung cancer.

In this sample, this clonotype turned up many times. The chain recombines TRBV12-5 with TRBJ2-2; 10 bases are a match to TRBD1. Germline-derived CDR1 and CDR2 are LGHNT and FRNRAP. This CDR3 has 16 residues. V shed 6 bases and J 4 bases; nucleotides not matched to a gene: 8. The CDR3 DNA is TGTGCTAGTGGCCATGGACAGGGGGTCGGCACCGGGGAGCTGTTTTTT. Translating gives CASGHGQGVGTGELFF.

In its sample, this clonotype was seen many times. This sequence joins TRBV30 and TRBJ2-3; no definite D call. Per germline, CDR1 GTSNPN and CDR2 SVGIG (reference sequence). V lost 2 bases and J 1 base, leaving 10 bases between the germline ends. The CDR3 sequence is 14 residues long. CDR3 in amino acids: CAWSYGGRTDTQYF. The CDR3 nucleotides read TGTGCCTGGAGTTATGGCGGACGCACAGATACGCAGTATTTT.

This clonotype was counted ten times or more. The rearrangement uses TRBV30 and TRBJ1-1; maybe TRBD1 (5 bases). Per germline, CDR1 GTSNPN and CDR2 SVGIG (reference sequence). The V end was cut by 1 base, the J end by 8 bases, with 14 bases between. CDR3 size: 13 residues. In DNA form, the CDR3 reads TGTGCCTGGAGTGAGTGGGGCGGCACCGAAGCTTTCTTT. Translating it yields CAWSEWGGTEAFF.

For this clonotype: This clone may be a read error of a much larger clone one base away. J is TRBJ2-5 and V is TRBV9, with no clear D. V was pared by 0 bases and J by 3 bases, with 6 bases between. The germline V gene encodes CDR1 SGDLS and CDR2 YYNGEE. The CDR3 is 13 amino acids. CDR3 sequence reads: CASSVVGKETQYF. In DNA form, the CDR3 reads TGTGCCAGCAGCGTAGTAGGGAAAGAGACCCAGTACTTC. Using reference TRBV9 and TRBJ2-5 for the parts outside the CDR3, the full variable domain is DSGVTQTPKHLITATGQRVTLRCSPRSGDLSVYWYQQSLDQGLQFLIQYYNGEERAKGNILERFSAQQFPDLHSELNLSSLELGDSALYFCASSVVGKETQYFGPGTRLLVL.

This clonotype showed up many times. The V and J genes are TRBV5-1 and TRBJ1-2, with D unclear. This CDR3 comprises 12 residues. Trimming stripped 0 bases from V and 8 bases from J, with 8 bases between. The germline V gene encodes CDR1 SGHRS and CDR2 YFSETQ. CDR3 in DNA: TGCGCCAGCAGCTTGGACGGCAAGGGCTACACCTTC. Protein sequence: CASSLDGKGYTF.

The table lists this clonotype with many counts. The chain has TRBV6-2 or TRBV6-3 and TRBJ2-3; D not resolved. The germline V and J ends were trimmed by 4 bases and 4 bases, with 6 bases remaining between them. This CDR3 is built from 12 residues. Germline values: CDR1 MNHEY, CDR2 SVGEGT. The CDR3 coding sequence is TGTGCCAGCAGTTTCCGCGCAGATACGCAGTATTTT. Translated: CASSFRADTQYF.

On this clonotype: The junction departs from germline at one end; a sequencing error may be responsible. The gene calls are TRBV30 and TRBJ2-7, with D hard to call. Germline values: CDR1 GTSNPN, CDR2 SVGIG (reference sequence). The CDR3 length is 12 residues. CDR3 DNA sequence: TGTGCCTGGAGTGTTTGGTGGACGCAGCAATACTTC. It specifies CAWSVWWTQQYF.

This clonotype is a singleton in its sample. A much bigger clone sits one base away, suggesting this may be a read error. V usage is TRBV7-2 and J usage is TRBJ2-3, with D possibly matching TRBD2 (5 bases). This CDR3 region has 18 residues. The germline V and J ends were trimmed by 5 bases and 4 bases, with 25 bases remaining between them. Per the germline V gene, CDR1 is SGHTA and CDR2 is FQGNSA. This chain's CDR3 is CASSPQGASSWRADTQYF. CDR3 in DNA: TGTGCCAGCAGCCCGCAAGGTGCGTCTAGCTGGAGAGCAGATACGCAGTATTTT.

This clonotype was counted only a few times. The chain joins TRBV20-1 to TRBJ2-5; tentative D call: TRBD2 (5 bases). Between the trimmed V and J ends, which lost 2 bases and 5 bases, there was a span of 12 bases. The germline CDR1 and CDR2 sequences are DFQATT and SNEGSKA (reference sequence). The CDR3 loop spans 13 amino acids. The CDR3 reads CSARYEGPETQYF. The CDR3 coding sequence is TGCAGTGCTAGATACGAGGGTCCCGAGACCCAGTACTTC.

On this clonotype itself: A read error may explain this, as a much larger clone is one base away. This chain uses TRBV6-4 with TRBJ1-1; 10 positions match TRBD1. Trimming removed 6 bases from V and 5 bases from J; junction bases left unmatched: 9. The CDR3 runs 15 residues. Germline lookup yields CDR1 MRHNA and CDR2 SNTAGT. The CDR3 sequence: CASSLRDRGETEAFF. CDR3 bases: TGTGCCAGCAGCCTCAGGGACAGGGGAGAGACTGAAGCTTTCTTT.

V usage is TRBV5-1 and J usage is TRBJ2-3, with 7 bases aligning to TRBD1. The V segment lost 2 bases and the J segment 7 bases; nucleotides outside the gene matches: 7. The germline CDR1 and CDR2 sequences are SGHRS and YFSETQ. This CDR3 has 14 residues. The CDR3 coding sequence is TGCGCCAGCAGCTTCGGACAGGCTGCAAATACGCAGTATTTT. Encoded protein: CASSFGQAANTQYF.

Comments on this clonotype: A read error may be the cause here, since a much bigger clone is one base away. The V call is TRBV15, the J call TRBJ2-2; D is unclear. Germline assignment: CDR1 LNHNV and CDR2 YYDKDF (reference sequence). This CDR3 spans 15 amino acids. Written as DNA, the CDR3 is TGTGCCACCAGCAGAGGGAGAACCTACACCCGGGAGCTGTTTTTT. Its protein is CATSRGRTYTRELFF.

In this sample, this clonotype turned up many times. V and J are TRBV20-1 and TRBJ2-3; tentatively, D is TRBD2 (6 bases). The V end lost 3 bases, the J end lost 0 bases, and 13 bases lay between the germline ends. The length of the CDR3 is 15 residues. Germline-derived CDR1 and CDR2 are DFQATT and SNEGSKA (reference sequence). CDR3 bases: TGCAGTGCTAGCCTGGTAGCGGCTAGCACAGATACGCAGTATTTT. Its protein is CSASLVAASTDTQYF.

On this clonotype: One junction end disagrees with the germline gene, perhaps due to a read error. The gene calls are TRBV24-1 and TRBJ2-3, with a weak D call TRBD2 (5 bases). The CDR3 runs 13 residues. Germline V gives CDR1 KGHDR, CDR2 SFDVKD. The CDR3 DNA reads as TGTGCCACCGATACAGCTAGCACAGATACACAGTATTTT. Protein sequence: CATDTASTDTQYF.

The chain has TRBV5-1 and TRBJ2-3; D is possibly TRBD1 (6 bases). CDR1 SGHRS and CDR2 YFSETQ come from the germline V gene. This CDR3 has 16 amino acids. V was trimmed by 4 bases and J by 4 bases, leaving 19 bases between them. DNA for the CDR3: TGCGCCAGCAGCCCCTTATCGGGACAAGGGGCAGATACGCAGTATTTT. Protein product: CASSPLSGQGADTQYF. The full variable domain, rest sourced from reference TRBV5-1 and TRBJ2-3, is KAGVTQTPRYLIKTRGQQVTLSCSPISGHRSVSWYQQTPGQGLQFLFEYFSETQRNKGNFPGRFSGRQFSNSRSEMNVSTLELGDSALYLCASSPLSGQGADTQYFGPGTRLTVL.

This clonotype was counted ten times or more. The chain links TRBV20-1 to TRBJ1-2; 7 bases match TRBD1. The CDR3 extends over 14 amino acids. Germline CDR1 DFQATT, CDR2 SNEGSKA (reference sequence). V shed 6 bases, J shed 1 base, and the junction held 8 bases outside the gene matches. In DNA form, the CDR3 reads TGCAGTGCCACAGGGGTAGGGAATAACTATGGCTACACCTTC. This sequence encodes CSATGVGNNYGYTF.

This clonotype was seen repeatedly, ten times or more. The chain recombines TRBV3-1 with TRBJ1-1; TRBD1 might be the D (6 bases). CDR3 length: 17 amino acids. The ends were cut back, 1 base at V and 6 bases at J, with 21 bases in the middle. Germline V gene lookup returns CDR1 LGHDT and CDR2 YNNKEL (reference sequence). CDR3: CASSQGVSRGAGAEAFF. The CDR3 region has the DNA TGTGCCAGCAGCCAAGGAGTATCGCGGGGGGCAGGGGCTGAAGCTTTCTTT.

This clonotype has at least ten counts. The chain has TRBV7-8 and TRBJ1-1, with D perhaps matching TRBD1 (5 bases). V lost 3 bases and J 5 bases, leaving 13 bases between the germline ends. Per the germline V gene, CDR1 is SGHVS and CDR2 is FQNEAQ. This CDR3 comprises 14 residues. CDR3 DNA: TGTGCCAGCAGCTTGGGCGGGGGGGGGACTGAAGCTTTCTTT. Protein: CASSLGGGGTEAFF.

This clonotype was found many times. J is TRBJ1-2 and V is TRBV7-2; D ambiguous. CDR3 size: 13 residues. Germline V gives CDR1 SGHTA, CDR2 FQGNSA. V was clipped by 4 bases and J by 8 bases, with 14 bases between them. In DNA form, the CDR3 reads TGTGCCAGCAGCTCCAGCAGCGGGCTAGGCTACACCTTC. This sequence encodes CASSSSSGLGYTF. The entire variable domain, with the rest obtained from reference TRBV7-2 and TRBJ1-2, is as follows: GAGVSQSPSNKVTEKGKDVELRCDPISGHTALYWYRQSLGQGLEFLIYFQGNSAPDKSGLPSDRFSAERTGGSVSTLTIQRTQQEDSAVYLCASSSSSGLGYTFGSGTRLTVV.

This clonotype has ten or more counts. The chain has TRBV13 and TRBJ2-5; 9 positions agree with TRBD2. After removal of 5 bases from V and 0 bases from J, the junction contained 13 bases not matched to a gene. The CDR3 is made up of 18 amino acids. Looked up from germline, CDR1 is PRHDT and CDR2 is FYEKMQ (reference sequence). The CDR3 DNA reads as TGTGCCAGCAGCCTTGGGTCGGGGAAGCGGGAGGACCAAGAGACCCAGTACTTC. This translates into CASSLGSGKREDQETQYF. Full variable domain (remainder filled in from reference TRBV13 and TRBJ2-5): AAGVIQSPRHLIKEKRETATLKCYPIPRHDTVYWYQQGPGQDPQFLISFYEKMQSDKGSIPDRFSAQQFSDYHSELNMSSLELGDSALYFCASSLGSGKREDQETQYFGPGTRLLVL.

This clonotype was detected many times. The chain recombines TRBV7-9 with TRBJ2-7; TRBD2 is a possible D gene (6 bases). The CDR3 loop spans 14 amino acids. Trimming left V 1 base short and J 3 bases short, with 10 bases between. Germline V gene lookup returns CDR1 SEHNR and CDR2 FQNEAQ (reference sequence). CDR3 nucleotide sequence: TGTGCCAGCAGCTTAGGAACTAGCTACTACGAGCAGTACTTC. This gives the protein CASSLGTSYYEQYF.

This clonotype was detected ten times or more. The V call is TRBV5-8, the J call TRBJ2-1; 12 bases map to TRBD2. Germline CDR1 is SGHTS and CDR2 is YDEGEE. J was trimmed by 9 bases and V by 7 bases; bases with no gene match: 5. The CDR3 is 13 residues long. DNA for the CDR3: TGTGCCAGCTATGCTAGCGGGAGGGGTGAGCAGTTCTTC. It specifies CASYASGRGEQFF.

In this sample, this clonotype turned up many times. The rearrangement joins TRBV20-1 to TRBJ2-7; a possible D gene is TRBD1 (5 bases). V gave up 3 bases and J gave up 3 bases, with 15 bases separating them. Germline CDR1 and CDR2: DFQATT and SNEGSKA (reference sequence). The CDR3 has 14 amino acids. CDR3 loop: CSASPSGYSYEQYF. DNA of the CDR3: TGCAGTGCTAGCCCCTCAGGGTACAGCTACGAGCAGTACTTC.

In its sample, this clonotype was seen once. A junction end diverges from the germline sequence, so it may reflect a read error. The gene calls are TRBV7-2 and TRBJ2-6, with D possibly called TRBD1 or TRBD2 (6 bases each). From germline, CDR1 is SGHTA and CDR2 FQGNSA. The CDR3 extends over 16 amino acids. This CDR3 is CASSLVSGAGDNVMTF. The CDR3 coding sequence is TGTGCCAGCAGCTTAGTTAGCGGAGCTGGGGACAACGTCATGACTTTC.

In its sample, this clonotype was seen many times. The chain combines TRBV25-1 with TRBJ1-2; 10 nucleotides agree with TRBD1. In germline, CDR1 is MGHDK, CDR2 SYGVNS. The CDR3 runs to 15 residues. V was pared by 4 bases and J by 5 bases, with 7 bases of the junction left unmatched. The CDR3 DNA reads as TGTGCCAGCAGTGGCTCGGGACAGGGGTTGTATGGCTACACCTTC. Translated: CASSGSGQGLYGYTF.

This clonotype occurred many times. V usage is TRBV11-2 and J usage is TRBJ1-2, with a tentative D call TRBD1 (5 bases). The germline gives CDR1 SGHAT, CDR2 FQNNGV. V was pared by 2 bases and J by 2 bases, with 12 bases between. The CDR3 has 15 residues. In nucleotides, the CDR3 is TGTGCCAGCAGCTTAACCGCTTGGGGCAACTATGGCTACACCTTC. Residues: CASSLTAWGNYGYTF. The variable domain in full, with the rest retrieved from reference TRBV11-2 and TRBJ1-2, is EAGVAQSPRYKIIEKRQSVAFWCNPISGHATLYWYQQILGQGPKLLIQFQNNGVVDDSQLPKDRFSAERLKGVDSTLKIQPAKLEDSAVYLCASSLTAWGNYGYTFGSGTRLTVV.

The chain carries TRBV2 and TRBJ2-7; TRBD1 matches 7 bases. Losses at the gene ends were 6 bases for V and 8 bases for J; bases not matched to a gene: 7. This CDR3 is 12 amino acids long. The V gene's germline CDR1 is SNHLY and CDR2 FYNNEI. DNA for the CDR3: TGTGCCAGCAGAAGACAGGGTTCCCAGCAGTACTTC. Its translation: CASRRQGSQQYF.

A note on this clonotype: Since a much larger clone is just one base distant, this may be a read error. CDR3 nucleotides: TGTGCCAGCAGCTTAGGTCTCGCGGTACTTTATGGCTTACAACAAGAGACCCAGTACTTC. It is translated as CASSLGLAVLYGLQQETQYF. V gene TRBV7-6 combines with J gene TRBJ2-5; D gene unclear. Germline V CDR1 and CDR2: SGHVS, FNYEAQ. Trimming left V 1 base short and J 2 bases short, with 26 bases between. CDR3 length: 20 amino acids.

Here the CDR3 reads CAFPGHNRINNSPLHF. The CDR3 DNA is TGTGCCTTCCCGGGACATAATCGAATAAATAATTCACCCCTCCACTTT. The chain links TRBV30 to TRBJ1-6; D is possibly TRBD1 (6 bases). The CDR3 is made up of 16 amino acids. CDR1 and CDR2 from the germline V gene are GTSNPN and SVGIG (reference sequence). V gave up 7 bases and J gave up 5 bases, with 21 bases separating them. The full variable domain, in which reference TRBV30 and TRBJ1-6 provide the parts outside the CDR3, is SQTIHQWPATLVQPVGSPLSLECTVEGTSNPNLYWYRQAAGRGLQLLFYSVGIGQISSEVPQNLSASRPQDRQFILSSKKLLLSDSGFYLCAFPGHNRINNSPLHFGNGTRLTVT.